This TCR beta chain was sequenced in a study of cytomegalovirus exposure and HLA in healthy donors. This clone was seen only once. Its antigen remains unidentified. Use of 60 Vbeta and 13 Jbeta primers characterized the PCR. TCRdb's copy holds only in-frame clones and misses some; the assay was immunoSEQ multiplex PCR. The sample includes some 40,000 clones, under 70% of them seen just once. Findings of the study overall: A prior analysis recorded that most TCR beta V segments were productive about 87% or about 30% of the time. Information on immune exposure was restricted to one variable (CMV serostatus). TCR beta V- and J-gene trimming was later associated with a missense DCLRE1C variant.

The specimen was PBMCs. This sequence originates from a man aged 55-75 years in good health and CMV-seropositive.

In DNA form, the CDR3 reads TGCAGCGTTGAAGTCAGTTACTATGGCTACACCTTC. As protein: CSVEVSYYGYTF. V is TRBV29-1 and J is TRBJ1-2; D remains unclear. Trimming left V 1 base short and J 3 bases short, with 6 bases between. Germline CDR1 and CDR2: SQVTM and ANQGSEA. The CDR3 is 12 amino acids.